The source of this TCR beta chain is a study of OX40 agonist ivuxolimab in advanced cancers. For the study at large: Eligibility rules accepted prior anti-PD-1, anti-PD-L1 or anti-CTLA-4 therapy, and around 38% had some. Notes on the study in general: Clonal expansion was seen in CD4+ and CD8+ blood T cells by week 6 at 0.1 to 3.0 mg/kg. Fewer expanded clones were found on average in CD4+ than in CD8+ T cells.

Measured with immunoSEQ multiplex PCR; TCRdb has only the in-frame clones, and not every one. The table shows around 73,000 clones, with just under 90% occurring only once. The timepoints at which blood was sampled were baseline, cycle 4 day 1, and cycle 7 day 1. As to this clone: Its specificity is not known.

This sample comprised CD4+ or CD8+ T cells sorted from blood, obtained in a trial of the OX40 agonist ivuxolimab. This TCR was recovered from an adult with an advanced solid tumor such as melanoma, head and neck, liver or kidney cancer.

The CDR3 bases are TGTGCCAGCAGTTTACCGGGGTTAGGAGAGCAGTACTTC. It yields the protein CASSLPGLGEQYF. This chain links TRBV28 with TRBJ2-7, with D tentatively TRBD2 (5 bases). Trimming removed 2 bases at V and 7 bases at J, with 12 bases between. Germline V gene sequence: CDR1 MDHEN, CDR2 SYDVKM. The CDR3 totals 13 residues.